The present TCR beta chain was sequenced within a study of T cells in Graves' hyperthyroidism and ophthalmopathy. RNA transcripts provided the source from which TCR beta CDR3 regions were amplified. First-round RT-PCR targeting the TCR CDR3 was performed with the HTBI primer set. TCRdb redid the calling of the multiplex PCR reads with MiXCR, one entry per CDR3 protein. Of some 500,000 distinct CDR3 sequences in the sample, 13% to 15% were seen once. In the case of this clonotype: Its cognate antigen is unknown.

Graves' hyperthyroidism was deemed stable absent ophthalmopathy progression within 18 months. Newly diagnosed hyperthyroidism patients aged 18 to 65 years had disease lasting under 2 months. The diagnoses drew upon clinical symptoms, serum thyroxine and TRAb, thyroid ultrasound and orbital computed tomography. Trimming took off 0 bases at V and 8 bases at J, with 14 bases between the two ends. This CDR3 is built from 14 residues. Germline V gene data show CDR1 as SGHRS and CDR2 as YFSETQ. Study findings and constraints: Blood shared most expanded thyroid clonotypes above 0.001.

This sequence joins TRBV5-1 and TRBJ1-1; the D gene is possibly TRBD1 (6 bases). The specimen was blood. This receptor was taken from a woman aged 18-29 years with Graves' hyperthyroidism. The CDR3 region is CASSLAQQGSEAFF. The CDR3 region has the DNA TGCGCCAGCAGCTTGGCCCAACAGGGATCCGAAGCTTTCTTT. Using reference TRBV5-1 and TRBJ1-1 for the parts outside the CDR3, the full variable domain is KAGVTQTPRYLIKTRGQQVTLSCSPISGHRSVSWYQQTPGQGLQFLFEYFSETQRNKGNFPGRFSGRQFSNSRSEMNVSTLELGDSALYLCASSLAQQGSEAFFGQGTRLTVV.